A selection of T cell receptor beta chains follows, all from one sample in a study of blood T cells in healthy people across ages. TCRdb used MiXCR to reprocess the 5' RACE reads, holding one entry per CDR3 protein. The sample holds about 730,000 distinct CDR3 sequences, roughly 44% seen once. Sequences were obtained from blood. All receptors derive from a woman aged 55-69 years in good health. The CDR3 runs from the conserved cysteine through the conserved F or W. Fields, in order: CDR3 length, V gene, D gene, J gene, clone size, CDR3 DNA, CDR3 protein. D genes are given only for firm matches. Expanded clones get a size class; other rows say once, few or many, or leave the size out.

13,TRBV20-1,TRBD1,TRBJ2-7,many,TGCAGTGCTGGGGCGGGCAGGGGGCTCGAGCAGTACTTC,CSAGAGRGLEQYF
12,TRBV3-1,NA,TRBJ2-5,NA,TGTGCCAGCAGCCAAGGGCCGGGGACCCAGTACTTC,CASSQGPGTQYF
16,TRBV3-1,TRBD2,TRBJ2-1,once,TGTGCCAGCAGCCCACCGGGGGTAGCGGGCTATACTGAGCAGTTCTTC,CASSPPGVAGYTEQFF
14,TRBV7-2,NA,TRBJ2-7,NA,TGTGCCAGCAGCTCGTCCAGGGCCTCCTACGAGCAGTACTTC,CASSSSRASYEQYF
17,TRBV7-9,TRBD1,TRBJ1-1,few,TGTGCCAGCAGCCTTGGGATCCCCGGGACAGGGCCCACTGAAGCTTTCTTT,CASSLGIPGTGPTEAFF
14,TRBV6-5,NA,TRBJ1-1,NA,TGTGCCAGCAGGCGTGGCAGGGGTGTCACTGAAGCTTTCTTT,CASRRGRGVTEAFF
15,TRBV19,NA,TRBJ1-5,few,TGTGCCAGTAGTAATCCGGCAGATGGCAATCAGCCCCAGCATTTT,CASSNPADGNQPQHF
15,TRBV9,NA,TRBJ2-7,NA,TGTGCCAGCAGCGTAGCGGGAGCACCTTACAATGAGCAGTACTTC,CASSVAGAPYNEQYF
17,TRBV4-3,TRBD2,TRBJ2-1,NA,TGCGCCAGCAGCCAAGATCGGTGGGGGGGCTCCTACAATGAGCAGTTCTTC,CASSQDRWGGSYNEQFF
13,TRBV27,NA,TRBJ2-5,many,TGTGCCAGCAGTGTATTTGCCCAAGAGACCCAGTACTTC,CASSVFAQETQYF
15,TRBV7-2,NA,TRBJ2-3,many,TGTGCCAGCAGCTTAGATCCGGGGCTCACAGATACGCAGTATTTT,CASSLDPGLTDTQYF
15,TRBV24-1,TRBD1,TRBJ1-2,NA,TGTGCCACCAGTGATTCCGGGACAGGGAACTATGGCTACACCTTC,CATSDSGTGNYGYTF
13,TRBV3-1,NA,TRBJ2-6,few,TGTGCCAGCGCCGTACCTGGGGCCAACGTCCTGACTTTC,CASAVPGANVLTF
13,TRBV30,NA,TRBJ1-5,NA,TGTGCCTGGGAGCAGAGGTTGGGTCAGCCCCAGCATTTT,CAWEQRLGQPQHF
15,TRBV5-1,NA,TRBJ1-2,NA,TGCGCCAGCAGCTTGGACAGCCACCTGGGCTATGGCTACACCTTC,CASSLDSHLGYGYTF
13,TRBV6-1,TRBD2,TRBJ2-5,NA,TGTGCCAGCAATGGGGGGGGACAAGAGACCCAGTACTTC,CASNGGGQETQYF
16,TRBV29-1,NA,TRBJ2-3,NA,TGCAGCGTTGAAGATTCGGGCTACAGAAGAACAGATACGCAGTATTTT,CSVEDSGYRRTDTQYF
12,TRBV10-3,NA,TRBJ1-1,NA,TGTGCCATCAGTGAATGGGACGCTGAAGCTTTCTTT,CAISEWDAEAFF
16,TRBV27,NA,TRBJ2-5,NA,TGTGCCAGCAGTCCTCAGCGGGCATGGTACCAAGAGACCCAGTACTTC,CASSPQRAWYQETQYF
19,TRBV28,TRBD2,TRBJ2-1,NA,TGTGCCAGCAGTTTATATCTAGCGGGGGGGCTTCGGACAAACAATGAGCAGTTCTTC,CASSLYLAGGLRTNNEQFF
17,TRBV2,TRBD1,TRBJ2-3,NA,TGTGCCTGCAGTGCCGGGGGGACAGGGGCCCCCACAGATACGCAGTATTTT,CACSAGGTGAPTDTQYF
16,TRBV9,TRBD1,TRBJ1-6,once,TGTGCCAGCAGCGCCCGGGGACAGCCCTATAATTCACCCCCCCACTTT,CASSARGQPYNSPPHF
16,TRBV7-2,NA,TRBJ2-1,few,TGTGCCAGCAGCTTAGTCAGAAAAACTTCCTACGATGAGCAGTTCTTC,CASSLVRKTSYDEQFF
14,TRBV3-1,NA,TRBJ2-1,NA,TGTGCCAGCAGCCAAGACAGGAGGGCCTCTGAGCAGTTCTTC,CASSQDRRASEQFF
13,TRBV6-4,NA,TRBJ1-2,NA,TGTGCCAGCAGCGGAGGTAGCGGCTATGGCTACACCTTC,CASSGGSGYGYTF
14,TRBV6-2/TRBV6-3,NA,TRBJ2-7,few,TGTGCCAGCAGTTACAGGCAGGTTTCCTACGAGCAGTACTTC,CASSYRQVSYEQYF
13,TRBV6-5,TRBD1,TRBJ2-7,many,TGTGCCAGCTCAAGGGACAGGGGCTACGAGCAGTACTTC,CASSRDRGYEQYF